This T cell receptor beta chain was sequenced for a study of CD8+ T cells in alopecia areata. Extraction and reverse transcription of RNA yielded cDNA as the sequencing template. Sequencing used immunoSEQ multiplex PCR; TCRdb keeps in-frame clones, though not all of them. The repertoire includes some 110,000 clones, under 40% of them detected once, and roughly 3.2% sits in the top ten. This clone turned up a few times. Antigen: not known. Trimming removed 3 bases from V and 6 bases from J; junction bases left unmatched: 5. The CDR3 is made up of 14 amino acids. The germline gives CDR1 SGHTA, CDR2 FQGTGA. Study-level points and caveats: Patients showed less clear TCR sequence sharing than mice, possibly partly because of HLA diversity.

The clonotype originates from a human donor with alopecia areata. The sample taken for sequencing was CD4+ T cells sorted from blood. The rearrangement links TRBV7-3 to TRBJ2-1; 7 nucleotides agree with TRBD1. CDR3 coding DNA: TGTGCCAGCAGCTTGGGTTACAGGGGCAATGAGCAGTTCTTC. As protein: CASSLGYRGNEQFF.